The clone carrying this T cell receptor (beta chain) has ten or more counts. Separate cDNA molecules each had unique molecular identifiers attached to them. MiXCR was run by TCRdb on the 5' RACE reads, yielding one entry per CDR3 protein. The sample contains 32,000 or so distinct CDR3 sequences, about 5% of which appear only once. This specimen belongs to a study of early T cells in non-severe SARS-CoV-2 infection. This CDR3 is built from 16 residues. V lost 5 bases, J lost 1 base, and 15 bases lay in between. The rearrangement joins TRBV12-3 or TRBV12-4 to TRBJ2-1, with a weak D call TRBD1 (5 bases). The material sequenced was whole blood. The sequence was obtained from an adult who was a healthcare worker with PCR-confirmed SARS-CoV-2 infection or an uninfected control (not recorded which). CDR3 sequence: CASSPVGAVSYNEQFF. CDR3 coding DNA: TGTGCCAGCAGTCCGGTAGGGGCGGTGTCCTACAATGAGCAGTTCTTC.